The 3 T cell receptor beta chains presented below share a single source sample, sequenced in a study of response to subunit inactivated influenza vaccine. Via MiXCR, TCRdb re-called the RT-PCR reads, giving one row per CDR3 protein. Of 650,000 to 800,000 distinct CDR3 sequences in the sample, about 15% were seen once. Sequenced here: PBMCs from blood, sampled 14 to 15 days before vaccination. These receptor sequences come from a man aged 45 to 65 who received an inactivated influenza vaccine.

The chain has TRBV20-1 and TRBJ1-2; 7 bases agree with TRBD1. The CDR3 has 16 residues. The germline V gene has CDR1 DFQATT and CDR2 SNEGSKA (reference sequence). After removal of 1 base from V and 0 bases from J, the junction contained 8 bases not matched to a gene. Here the CDR3 reads CSARGQGQLANYGYTF. The CDR3 bases are TGCAGTGCTAGAGGACAGGGCCAGTTAGCTAACTATGGCTACACCTTC.

This clonotype showed up just a few times. For the CDR3, the DNA is TGTGCCAGCAGCCAAGGATGGGACAGAAGGGGCACTGAAGCTTTCTTT. The encoded protein is CASSQGWDRRGTEAFF. The V and J genes are TRBV3-1 and TRBJ1-1, with 7 bases aligning to TRBD1. Germline loops: CDR1 LGHDT, CDR2 YNNKEL (reference sequence). The CDR3 covers 16 residues. With 1 base clipped from V and 4 bases from J, the junction kept 9 bases outside the gene matches.

This clonotype came up many times. This sequence joins TRBV29-1 and TRBJ2-2; D is unclear. V was clipped by 5 bases and J by 8 bases, with 3 bases between them. Germline V gene sequence: CDR1 SQVTM, CDR2 ANQGSEA. This CDR3 region has 9 residues. The CDR3 loop reads CSVPGELFF. In DNA, the CDR3 is TGCAGCGTTCCGGGGGAGCTGTTTTTT.